The rows below give T cell receptor beta chains drawn from one sample of a study of blood T cell repertoires in COVID-19. Only in-frame clones appear in the TCRdb table, and some are missing; sequencing was by immunoSEQ multiplex PCR. The sample includes about 200,000 clones, 75% to 85% of them seen just once. The sample was peripheral blood. The source of these receptors is a middle-aged woman with COVID-19, enrolled during active disease. The conserved cysteine and the conserved F or W are not part of the CDR3 here.

v_gene: TRBV9; j_gene: TRBJ2-7; CDR3aa: ASSANNYEQY
v_gene: TRBV2; j_gene: TRBJ1-2; CDR3aa: ASSVTTYGYT
v_gene: TRBV7-9; j_gene: TRBJ1-1; CDR3aa: ASSLRTEAF
v_gene: TRBV3-1/TRBV3-2; j_gene: TRBJ1-1; CDR3aa: ASSPSTTAGTGIAF
v_gene: TRBV5-1; j_gene: TRBJ1-1; CDR3aa: ASSLGGTGGLNTEAF
v_gene: TRBV19; j_gene: TRBJ2-3; CDR3aa: ASNRGGGGDTQY
v_gene: TRBV5-1; j_gene: TRBJ2-1; CDR3aa: ASGPGRPYNEQF
v_gene: TRBV29-1; j_gene: TRBJ2-7; CDR3aa: SVRDWTGGEQY
v_gene: TRBV5-1; j_gene: TRBJ2-7; CDR3aa: ASSLASGSSYEQY
v_gene: TRBV30; j_gene: TRBJ1-5; CDR3aa: AWSLGQGSNQPQH
v_gene: TRBV19; j_gene: TRBJ2-3; CDR3aa: ASSRDKWDTQY
v_gene: TRBV10-3; j_gene: TRBJ1-3; CDR3aa: AIIGQGGDTIY
v_gene: TRBV6-5; j_gene: TRBJ2-1; CDR3aa: AREGTSYNEQF
v_gene: TRBV9; j_gene: TRBJ2-1; CDR3aa: ASSTGLGGNEQF
v_gene: TRBV4-3; j_gene: TRBJ2-1; CDR3aa: ASSWTSGVGNEQF
v_gene: TRBV4-2; j_gene: TRBJ2-7; CDR3aa: ASSQEQVSSYEQY
v_gene: TRBV5-1; j_gene: TRBJ1-2; CDR3aa: ASSLDGTYGYT